The source of this T cell receptor (beta chain) is a study of CD8+CD57+ T cells in acquired aplastic anemia. Study summary: Isolated CD4+ and CD8+ cells, once sorted, yielded DNA averaging roughly 3 ug. Average CD4+ read depth in healthy donors was some 11 million reads. Study-wide points: In CD8+ cells, Simpson's diversity showed no significant difference between patients and controls. Some 28 CD8+ CDR3 sequences occurred in both the patients and the controls.

Researchers used genomic DNA as the template to profile TCR beta VDJ and CDR3. A single record per CDR3 protein comes from TCRdb applying MiXCR to the reads. This table holds about 180,000 distinct CDR3 sequences, less than 55% found once. With respect to this clonotype: Its specificity is not known.

Sample: sorted CD4+, CD8+, or CD8+CD57+ T cells (not recorded which) from PBMCs. This clonotype was obtained from a human donor in good health.

In DNA form, the CDR3 reads TGTGCCACGGGACAGGGTAGCAATCAGCCCCAGCATTTT. Protein product: CATGQGSNQPQHF. The V and J genes are TRBV19 and TRBJ1-5; 9 nucleotides agree with TRBD1. V trimming: 10 bases; J trimming: 0 bases; junction bases outside the gene matches: 1. The CDR3 covers 13 residues. Per germline, CDR1 LNHDA and CDR2 SQIVND (reference sequence).